This is a list of T cell receptor beta chains from one sample in a study of blood T cells in healthy people across ages. TCRdb independently ran MiXCR on the 5' RACE reads; one entry per CDR3 protein. The sample yields about a million distinct CDR3 sequences, roughly 47% seen once. Material for sequencing was blood. The receptors stem from a woman between 55 and 75 years old in good health. Both conserved end residues are part of each CDR3. A D gene is named only where the DNA matches it firmly. A row's size may be missing; if present it is once, few, many or a size class.

v_gene	abundance	j_gene	d_gene	CDR3nt	CDR3aa
TRBV27	few	TRBJ2-1	.	TGTGCCAGCAGCTACAGGACAGTCCTCGTCTCCTACAATGAGCAGTTCTTC	CASSYRTVLVSYNEQFF
TRBV3-1	.	TRBJ2-1	.	TGTGCCAGCAGCAATAAAAGAGGGTGGAACAATGAGCAGTTCTTC	CASSNKRGWNNEQFF
TRBV7-9	.	TRBJ2-5	TRBD2	TGTGCCAGCAGCTTACGACTAGCGGAAATCGGAGAGACCCAGTACTTC	CASSLRLAEIGETQYF
TRBV27	.	TRBJ2-5	.	TGTGCCAGCAGTCCACTAGGGAGTCGAATACAAGAGACCCAGTACTTC	CASSPLGSRIQETQYF
TRBV12-5	once	TRBJ1-2	TRBD1	TGTGCTAGTGGAACCGACAGGGGGTATGGCTACACCTTC	CASGTDRGYGYTF
TRBV7-3	.	TRBJ2-6	.	TGTGCCAGCAGCTTAACAACGTCTGGGGCCAACGTCCTGACTTTC	CASSLTTSGANVLTF
TRBV4-3	.	TRBJ2-5	TRBD1	TGCGCCAGCAGCCAAGATATCGGGACAGGGGGCTTTAGGGAGACCCAGTACTTC	CASSQDIGTGGFRETQYF
TRBV5-6	.	TRBJ2-1	.	TGTGCCAGCAGCGACGCGGGGACGCCCTACAATGAGCAGTTCTTC	CASSDAGTPYNEQFF
TRBV20-1	.	TRBJ2-5	.	TGCAGTGCTAGGGTCTTTGTGGGGGAAGAGACCCAGTACTTC	CSARVFVGEETQYF
TRBV20-1	.	TRBJ1-2	TRBD1	TGCAGTGCTCGAGCCGGGACAGTATTTAACTATGGCTACACCTTC	CSARAGTVFNYGYTF
TRBV12-3/TRBV12-4	.	TRBJ2-2	.	TGTGCCTGGGGTTCTACCGGGGAGCTGTTTTTT	CAWGSTGELFF
TRBV6-2/TRBV6-3	.	TRBJ2-5	.	TGTGCCAGCAGTTTCGGGGGTAACCTACAAGAGACCCAGTACTTC	CASSFGGNLQETQYF
TRBV7-9	.	TRBJ2-3	.	TGTGCCTGCAGCTCGAGCGCTTCCACGCGGACAGATACGCAGTATTTT	CACSSSASTRTDTQYF
TRBV29-1	.	TRBJ2-7	.	TGCAGCGTTGTAACCGACGAGCAGTACTTC	CSVVTDEQYF
TRBV20-1	.	TRBJ2-7	.	TGCAGTGCTAGGTTATCCAGAAAGGAGGTATCCTACGAGCAGTACTTC	CSARLSRKEVSYEQYF
TRBV29-1	few	TRBJ2-3	.	TGCAGCGTTCGACCGTTCCATCCAGATACGCAGTATTTT	CSVRPFHPDTQYF
TRBV29-1	.	TRBJ2-5	.	TGCAGCGCCCAGCGCGGAGCGGATTATATAATAAGACGAGAGACCCAGTACTTC	CSAQRGADYIIRRETQYF
TRBV6-1	once	TRBJ1-4	.	TGTACCAACCTTGATGCAACTAATGAAAAACTGTTTTTT	CTNLDATNEKLFF
TRBV6-1	few	TRBJ1-5	TRBD1	TGTGCCAGCAGCTTATGGACAGGCGCCCAGCATTTT	CASSLWTGAQHF
TRBV12-3/TRBV12-4	.	TRBJ2-1	.	TGTGCCAGCAGTTGCAGGCAGGGGCGGTCGGATGAGCAGTTCTTC	CASSCRQGRSDEQFF
TRBV7-6	.	TRBJ2-7	.	TGTGCCAGCAGCTTAGAGGGTCCCGGGAAGCAGTACTTC	CASSLEGPGKQYF
TRBV10-3	.	TRBJ2-7	.	TGTGCCATCAGTGCAGGGGACGTAGGCTACGAGCAGTACTTC	CAISAGDVGYEQYF
TRBV5-1	.	TRBJ2-7	TRBD1	TGCGCCAGCAGCTTGGTATCGGCAGGGGGTGACTACGAGCAGTACTTC	CASSLVSAGGDYEQYF
TRBV20-1	.	TRBJ2-1	.	TGCAGTGCTAGCGGCCTAGGCGGGAATGAGCAGTTCTTC	CSASGLGGNEQFF
TRBV28	.	TRBJ2-7	.	TGTGCCACCACCCTGAGGAGCACCGTAGTCGAGCAGTACTTC	CATTLRSTVVEQYF
TRBV5-5	.	TRBJ2-7	TRBD2	TGTGCCAGCAGCCCTACGGACGGTTGGACTAGCGGGAGGATAGGGAACGAGCAGTACTTC	CASSPTDGWTSGRIGNEQYF
TRBV12-3/TRBV12-4	.	TRBJ2-3	TRBD2	TGTGCCAGCAGTTTGTTTGGGGGAGGGAACACAGATACGCAGTATTTT	CASSLFGGGNTDTQYF
TRBV11-2	.	TRBJ2-7	.	TGTGCCAGCAGCTTAGATCGTCACGGCTACTACGAGCAGTACTTC	CASSLDRHGYYEQYF
TRBV20-1	many	TRBJ2-3	TRBD2	TGCAGTGCTAGAGATCCCGTAGCGGGAAGGACAGATACGCAGTATTTT	CSARDPVAGRTDTQYF
TRBV7-2	.	TRBJ2-1	TRBD2	TGTGCCAGCAGCTTAGCTTTTAGGGGGCGGACTAGCGGGAGCAACAATGAGCAGTTCTTC	CASSLAFRGRTSGSNNEQFF
TRBV20-1	.	TRBJ2-5	TRBD2	TGCAGTGCTGCCGGGAGGAGCGGGAGAATGGAGACCCAGTACTTC	CSAAGRSGRMETQYF